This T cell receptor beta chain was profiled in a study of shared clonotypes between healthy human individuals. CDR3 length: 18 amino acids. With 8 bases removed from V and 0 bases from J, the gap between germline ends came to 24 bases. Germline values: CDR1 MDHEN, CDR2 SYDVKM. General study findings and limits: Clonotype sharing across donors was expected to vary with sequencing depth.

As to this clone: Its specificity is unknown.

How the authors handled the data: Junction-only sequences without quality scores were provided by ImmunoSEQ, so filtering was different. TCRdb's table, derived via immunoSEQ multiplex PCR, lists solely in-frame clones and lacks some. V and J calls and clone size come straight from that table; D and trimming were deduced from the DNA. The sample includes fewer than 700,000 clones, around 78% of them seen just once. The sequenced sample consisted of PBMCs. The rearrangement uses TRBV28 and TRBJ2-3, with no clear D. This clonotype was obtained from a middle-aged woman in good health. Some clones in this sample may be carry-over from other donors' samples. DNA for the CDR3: TGTGCCAGCCCACCTTACCCTGCTGGCGCGGCTAGCACAGATACGCAGTATTTT. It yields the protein CASPPYPAGAASTDTQYF.